The 30 T cell receptor beta chains in this list originate from one sample, sequenced in a study of blood T cell repertoires in COVID-19. The protocol was immunoSEQ multiplex PCR, while the TCRdb copy is restricted to in-frame clones and leaves out a portion. The table includes about 24,000 clones, about 89% detected once. The material sequenced was peripheral blood. Receptors were obtained from a man between 65 and 85 years old with COVID-19, enrolled during active disease.

V usage is TRBV27 and J usage is TRBJ1-1; 10 bases map to TRBD1. This CDR3 is 13 amino acids long. Germline trimming cut 2 bases from V and 8 bases from J; bases unmatched to any gene: 2. The germline V gene has CDR1 MNHEY and CDR2 SMNVEV (reference sequence). The CDR3 DNA reads TGTGCCAGCAGTTTAAAGACAGGGGGCGAAGCTTTCTTT. It encodes CASSLKTGGEAFF.

The chain links TRBV3-1 (or the pseudogene TRBV3-2) to TRBJ2-5; D perhaps matches TRBD2 (6 bases). The ends were cut back, 4 bases at V and 1 base at J, with 16 bases in the middle. The CDR3 is 16 residues long. Germline CDR1 and CDR2: LGHDT and YNNKEL (reference sequence). CDR3 loop: CASSPRSIGGQETQYF. The CDR3 DNA sequence: TGTGCCAGCAGCCCCCGGTCGATCGGGGGCCAAGAGACCCAGTACTTC.

V and J are TRBV29-1 and TRBJ2-7; 11 nucleotides agree with TRBD2. The junction had 5 bases not matched to a gene; V was cut back by 2 bases and J by 8 bases. Germline assignment: CDR1 SQVTM and CDR2 ANQGSEA. The CDR3 length is 13 residues. CDR3 residues: CSVEPSGGTKQYF. CDR3 coding DNA: TGCAGCGTTGAACCTAGCGGGGGGACGAAGCAGTACTTC.

This chain connects TRBV2 to TRBJ2-7, with a weak D call TRBD2 (6 bases). The CDR3 covers 15 residues. Trimming removed 6 bases from V and 3 bases from J, with 18 bases in between. Germline-derived CDR1 and CDR2 are SNHLY and FYNNEI. The DNA of the CDR3 is TGTGCCAGCAGCCCCACAGGTCTCGGGAGCTACGAGCAGTACTTC. Residues: CASSPTGLGSYEQYF. The full variable domain, with the rest looked up from reference TRBV2 and TRBJ2-7, is EPEVTQTPSHQVTQMGQEVILRCVPISNHLYFYWYRQILGQKVEFLVSFYNNEISEKSEIFDDQFSVERPDGSNFTLKIRSTKLEDSAMYFCASSPTGLGSYEQYFGPGTRLTVT.

The CDR3: CASRMLGGEQYF. DNA for the CDR3: TGTGCCAGTAGGATGCTGGGAGGCGAGCAGTACTTC. The chain is built from TRBV19 and TRBJ2-7; a weak D match, TRBD2 (6 bases). The CDR3 is made up of 12 amino acids. Germline-derived CDR1 and CDR2 are LNHDA and SQIVND (reference sequence). V shed 6 bases and J shed 6 bases, with 12 bases lying between them. Based on the CDR3 plus reference TRBV19 and TRBJ2-7, the full variable domain is DGGITQSPKYLFRKEGQNVTLSCEQNLNHDAMYWYRQDPGQGLRLIYYSQIVNDFQKGDIAEGYSVSREKKESFPLTVTSAQKNPTAFYLCASRMLGGEQYFGPGTRLTVT.

The chain is built from TRBV2 and TRBJ2-5, with D maybe TRBD2 (6 bases). Germline-derived CDR1 and CDR2 are SNHLY and FYNNEI. V gave up 0 bases and J gave up 2 bases, with 10 bases separating them. This CDR3 comprises 15 residues. CDR3 in amino acids: CASSEAWDSQETQYF. DNA for the CDR3: TGTGCCAGCAGTGAAGCATGGGACTCTCAAGAGACCCAGTACTTC.

The chain employs TRBV4-1 and TRBJ2-5; tentative D call: TRBD1 (6 bases). The CDR3 is 14 residues long. Germline V gene data show CDR1 as MGHRA and CDR2 as YSYEKL. The V gene lost 2 bases and the J gene lost 5 bases, with 12 bases spanning the gap. For the CDR3, the DNA is TGCGCCAGCAGCCAACAGGGGTTTTGGGAGACCCAGTACTTC. Amino acid sequence: CASSQQGFWETQYF.

The V and J genes are TRBV10-2 and TRBJ1-1, with D unresolved. The V gene lost 0 bases and the J gene lost 6 bases, with 14 bases spanning the gap. In germline, CDR1 is WSHSY, CDR2 SAAADI. This CDR3 is 15 amino acids long. The CDR3 is CASSESKVGPSEAFF. CDR3 DNA: TGCGCCAGCAGTGAGTCTAAGGTTGGGCCTTCTGAAGCTTTCTTT.

The genes are TRBV9 and TRBJ1-2; a weak D match, TRBD1 (5 bases). The CDR3 loop spans 16 amino acids. The germline gives CDR1 SGDLS, CDR2 YYNGEE. V shed 4 bases and J shed 2 bases, with 18 bases lying between them. The CDR3 region has the DNA TGTGCCAGCAGCACTAGCTGGGACCGCCCGAACTATGGCTACACCTTC. It encodes CASSTSWDRPNYGYTF.

The chain uses TRBV7-2 and TRBJ1-4; D is possibly TRBD1 (6 bases). Germline CDR1 SGHTA, CDR2 FQGNSA. Trimming took 6 bases from V and 14 from J, leaving 19 bases between them. The CDR3 has 13 residues. CDR3 DNA: TGTGCCAGCAGAGAGGGGGGGGACACCGCTCTGTTTTTT. Its translation is CASREGGDTALFF.

The V call is TRBV27, the J call TRBJ2-7; D is uncertain. The germline gives CDR1 MNHEY, CDR2 SMNVEV (reference sequence). V was trimmed by 3 bases and J by 1 base, leaving 7 bases between them. The CDR3 loop spans 13 amino acids. CDR3 DNA: TGTGCCAGCAGTTTCCAGATTTCCTACGAGCAGTACTTC. It specifies CASSFQISYEQYF.

The gene calls are TRBV4-2 and TRBJ2-7; a weak D match, TRBD2 (5 bases). Germline values: CDR1 LGHNA, CDR2 YNFKEQ. This CDR3 comprises 15 residues. Between the trimmed V and J ends, which lost 0 bases and 3 bases, there was a span of 12 bases. The CDR3 region is CASSQDPGSLYEQYF. CDR3 coding DNA: TGTGCCAGCAGCCAAGACCCGGGATCACTCTACGAGCAGTACTTC.

J is TRBJ1-6 and V is TRBV27; 10 nucleotides match TRBD1. CDR3 length: 15 residues. V was pared by 8 bases and J by 10 bases, with 11 bases of the junction left unmatched. The germline V gene has CDR1 MNHEY and CDR2 SMNVEV (reference sequence). CDR3 coding DNA: TGTGCCAGCCGTTCCCACCGGGACAGGGGATCACCCCTCCACTTT. This translates into CASRSHRDRGSPLHF.

This clone was found a few times. The rearrangement uses TRBV24-1 and TRBJ2-1; 8 bases are a match to TRBD2. The CDR3 length is 15 residues. CDR1 and CDR2 (germline): KGHDR, SFDVKD. J was trimmed by 4 bases and V by 4 bases; bases with no gene match: 5. CDR3 sequence reads: CATSDPTSAYNEQFF. In nucleotides, the CDR3 is TGTGCCACCAGTGACCCGACTAGCGCTTACAATGAGCAGTTCTTC.

The chain links TRBV10-2 to TRBJ1-2; D gene ambiguous. Trimming pared 3 bases from V and 2 bases from J, leaving 13 bases between. The CDR3 consists of 15 residues. Per the germline V gene, CDR1 is WSHSY and CDR2 is SAAADI. The CDR3 reads CASSDNLDLNYGYTF. CDR3 in DNA: TGCGCCAGCAGTGACAATCTCGACTTAAACTATGGCTACACCTTC.

V and J are TRBV19 and TRBJ2-1; 9 bases agree with TRBD2. The ends lost 5 bases at V and 9 bases at J; junction bases unmatched: 5. CDR3 length equals 13 residues. Germline V gene sequence: CDR1 LNHDA, CDR2 SQIVND (reference sequence). The CDR3 DNA reads TGTGCCAGTAGTCCTGGCGGGGGGGCTGAGCAGTTCTTC. This sequence encodes CASSPGGGAEQFF. Variable domain in full (rest from reference TRBV19 and TRBJ2-1): DGGITQSPKYLFRKEGQNVTLSCEQNLNHDAMYWYRQDPGQGLRLIYYSQIVNDFQKGDIAEGYSVSREKKESFPLTVTSAQKNPTAFYLCASSPGGGAEQFFGPGTRLTVL.

This clone has a handful of counts. V and J are TRBV7-9 and TRBJ2-1; TRBD2 might be the D (6 bases). V lost 2 bases and J lost 4, with 12 bases in between. The CDR3 is made up of 15 amino acids. Germline V lookup: CDR1 SEHNR, CDR2 FQNEAQ (reference sequence). For the CDR3, the DNA is TGTGCCAGCAGCTTACGGGACTCACCGTACAATGAGCAGTTCTTC. Its protein product is CASSLRDSPYNEQFF.

The genes are TRBV2 and TRBJ1-1; D remains ambiguous. Trimming left V 4 bases short and J 4 bases short, with 10 bases between. The CDR3 covers 13 residues. CDR1 SNHLY and CDR2 FYNNEI come from the germline V gene. The chain's CDR3 is CASSGNLLTEAFF. The CDR3 region has the DNA TGTGCCAGCAGTGGAAACTTACTCACTGAAGCTTTCTTT.

The rearrangement uses TRBV7-9 and TRBJ2-2; 11 bases map to TRBD2. V dropped 6 bases and J dropped 5; count of bases not matched to a gene: 8. CDR1 is SEHNR, CDR2 FQNEAQ, per germline (reference sequence). The CDR3 has 16 residues. The CDR3 protein is CASRLTSGRSTGELFF. As DNA, the CDR3 is TGTGCCAGCAGGCTTACTAGCGGGAGAAGTACCGGGGAGCTGTTTTTT.

This clone appeared a single time. J is TRBJ1-4 and V is TRBV6-5; a weak D match, TRBD1 (6 bases). CDR1 and CDR2 from the germline V gene are MNHEY and SVGAGI. The V end lost 7 bases, the J end lost 5 bases, and 11 bases lay between the germline ends. This CDR3 region has 13 residues. The chain's CDR3 is CASKRGGNEKLFF. CDR3 DNA sequence: TGTGCCAGCAAGAGGGGGGGGAATGAAAAACTGTTTTTT.

J is TRBJ2-1 and V is TRBV30; D is unresolved. CDR1 GTSNPN and CDR2 SVGIG come from the germline V gene (reference sequence). V gave up 4 bases and J gave up 1 base, with 8 bases separating them. CDR3 length equals 13 residues. This CDR3 is CAWTESSYNEQFF. For the CDR3, the DNA is TGTGCCTGGACGGAGTCTTCCTACAATGAGCAGTTCTTC.

The chain recombines TRBV2 with TRBJ1-2; 11 nucleotides agree with TRBD1. Germline trimming cut 2 bases from V and 4 bases from J; bases unmatched to any gene: 6. Germline lookup yields CDR1 SNHLY and CDR2 FYNNEI. CDR3 size: 16 residues. The CDR3 DNA sequence: TGTGCCAGCAGTGAAAGGACAGGGGGCGGTGGCTATGGCTACACCTTC. As protein: CASSERTGGGGYGYTF.

CDR3 residues: CASSPTSGRDEQYF. The CDR3 region has the DNA TGCGCCAGCAGCCCGACTAGCGGGAGAGACGAGCAGTACTTC. This rearrangement joins TRBV5-1 to TRBJ2-7; 12 bases are a match to TRBD2. The V segment lost 4 bases and the J segment 5 bases; nucleotides outside the gene matches: 4. The CDR3 is 14 amino acids. Germline CDR1 SGHRS, CDR2 YFSETQ.

The chain has TRBV10-3 and TRBJ2-3; no firm D call. The germline gives CDR1 ENHRY, CDR2 SYGVKD. Trimming removed 10 bases at V and 0 bases at J, with 11 bases between. This CDR3 is 13 amino acids long. The CDR3 DNA follows: TGTGCCAGCTCGTGGCGGAGCACAGATACGCAGTATTTT. It encodes CASSWRSTDTQYF.

The chain joins TRBV19 to TRBJ1-1, with a tentative D call TRBD1 (6 bases). The CDR3 covers 13 residues. Trimming took off 3 bases at V and 6 bases at J, with 11 bases between the two ends. Germline loops: CDR1 LNHDA, CDR2 SQIVND (reference sequence). The CDR3 reads CASSMGGQAEAFF. The CDR3 nucleotides are TGTGCCAGTAGTATGGGGGGGCAGGCTGAAGCTTTCTTT.

This rearrangement joins TRBV2 to TRBJ2-5, with 7 bases aligning to TRBD1. Losses at the gene ends were 4 bases for V and 2 bases for J; bases not matched to a gene: 7. This CDR3 contains 15 residues. Looked up from germline, CDR1 is SNHLY and CDR2 is FYNNEI. CDR3 amino acids: CASSVERGLQETQYF. CDR3 DNA sequence: TGTGCCAGCAGTGTGGAAAGGGGGCTACAAGAGACCCAGTACTTC.

This clone ranks as large. The CDR3 nucleotides read TGTGCCAGCAGTGGACGGACAGGGGGCGGCTACACCTTC. As protein: CASSGRTGGGYTF. The rearrangement uses TRBV27 and TRBJ1-2; 11 bases are shared with TRBD1. CDR3 length: 13 residues. CDR1 is MNHEY, CDR2 SMNVEV, per germline (reference sequence). V was clipped by 5 bases and J by 8 bases; unmatched bases: 4.

This chain uses TRBV6-2 or TRBV6-3 with TRBJ1-5, with D maybe TRBD1 (5 bases). The germline V gene has CDR1 MNHEY and CDR2 SVGEGT. The CDR3 covers 16 residues. Trimming took off 2 bases at V and 6 bases at J, with 17 bases between the two ends. The CDR3 here is CASSYDLLTGAQPQHF. The CDR3 DNA is TGTGCCAGCAGTTACGACCTTCTCACAGGCGCTCAGCCCCAGCATTTT.

The chain employs TRBV7-9 and TRBJ2-7, with D perhaps TRBD1 (5 bases). Germline V lookup: CDR1 SEHNR, CDR2 FQNEAQ (reference sequence). The CDR3 is made up of 12 amino acids. Trimming shortened V by 3 bases and J by 3 bases, and 6 bases separated the two germline ends. CDR3 bases: TGTGCCAGCAGCTTCACAGGCTACGAGCAGTACTTC. Its translation: CASSFTGYEQYF.

The CDR3 spells CSVEDWSHYGYTF. CDR3 DNA: TGCAGCGTTGAAGACTGGAGTCACTATGGCTACACCTTC. The rearrangement links TRBV29-1 to TRBJ1-2; D is undetermined. Germline CDR1 and CDR2: SQVTM and ANQGSEA. The V and J ends lost 0 bases and 3 bases respectively, with 8 bases between them. The CDR3 consists of 13 residues.